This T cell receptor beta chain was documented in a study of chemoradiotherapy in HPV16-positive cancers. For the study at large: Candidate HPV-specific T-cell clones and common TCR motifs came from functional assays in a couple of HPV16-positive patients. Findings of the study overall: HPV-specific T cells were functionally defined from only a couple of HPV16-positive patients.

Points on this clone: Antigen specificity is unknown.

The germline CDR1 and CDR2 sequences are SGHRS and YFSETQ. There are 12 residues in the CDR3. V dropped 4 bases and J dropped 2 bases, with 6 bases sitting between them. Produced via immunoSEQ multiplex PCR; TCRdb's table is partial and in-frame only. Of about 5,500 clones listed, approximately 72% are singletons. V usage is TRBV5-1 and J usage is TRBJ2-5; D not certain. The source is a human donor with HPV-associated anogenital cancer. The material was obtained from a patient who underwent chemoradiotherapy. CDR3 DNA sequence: TGCGCCAGCAGCCAGGTACAAGAGACCCAGTACTTC. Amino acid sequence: CASSQVQETQYF.